The clone carrying this T cell receptor beta chain was detected a few times. Its antigen is as yet unknown. Trimming pared 7 bases from V and 3 bases from J, leaving 15 bases between. This CDR3 has 14 amino acids. Germline V gene lookup returns CDR1 SGHAT and CDR2 FQNNGV. These data come from a study of T cell repertoires in cytomegalovirus infection. Notes on the study in general: HLA-C-restricted CMV-specific TCR beta clonotypes prevailed in the ex vivo response.

TCRdb re-derived calls from the reads in MiXCR, one entry per CDR3 protein. This table holds more than 400,000 distinct CDR3 sequences, more than 25% found once. V and J are TRBV11-2 and TRBJ1-2, with D possibly matching TRBD1 (5 bases). The receptor was isolated from a human donor in good health (CMV status not recorded). Some clones in this sample may be carry-over from other donors' samples. The sample was PBMCs. CDR3 in amino acids: CASTPLGGDYGYTF. CDR3 DNA sequence: TGTGCCAGCACCCCTCTGGGGGGAGACTATGGCTACACCTTC.